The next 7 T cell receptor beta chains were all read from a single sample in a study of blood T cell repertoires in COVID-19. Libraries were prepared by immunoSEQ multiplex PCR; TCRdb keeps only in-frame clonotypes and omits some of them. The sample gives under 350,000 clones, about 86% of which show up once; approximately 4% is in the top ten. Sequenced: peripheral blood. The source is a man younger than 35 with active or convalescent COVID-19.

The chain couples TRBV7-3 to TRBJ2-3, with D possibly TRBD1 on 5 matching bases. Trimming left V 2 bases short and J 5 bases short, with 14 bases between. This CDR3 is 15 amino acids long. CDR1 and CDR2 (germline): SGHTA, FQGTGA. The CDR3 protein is CASSLGASRVDTQYF. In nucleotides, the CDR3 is TGTGCCAGCAGCTTAGGGGCCTCTAGGGTAGATACGCAGTATTTT.

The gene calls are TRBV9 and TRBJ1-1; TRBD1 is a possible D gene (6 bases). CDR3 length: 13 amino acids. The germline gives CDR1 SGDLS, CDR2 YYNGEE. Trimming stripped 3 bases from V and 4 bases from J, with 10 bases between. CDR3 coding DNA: TGTGCCAGCAGCGGTGGACAGTTCACTGAAGCTTTCTTT. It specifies CASSGGQFTEAFF.

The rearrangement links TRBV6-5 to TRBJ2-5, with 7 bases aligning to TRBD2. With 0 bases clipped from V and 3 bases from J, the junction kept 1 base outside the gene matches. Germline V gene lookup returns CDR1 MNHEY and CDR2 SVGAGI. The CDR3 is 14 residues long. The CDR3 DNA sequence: TGTGCCAGCAGTTACTCGGGGAGGGAAGAGACCCAGTACTTC. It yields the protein CASSYSGREETQYF.

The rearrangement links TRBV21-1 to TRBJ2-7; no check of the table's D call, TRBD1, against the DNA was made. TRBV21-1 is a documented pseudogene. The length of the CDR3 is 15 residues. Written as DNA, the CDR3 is TGTGCCAGCAGCAACGAGGACGACAGGGGCTACGAGCAGTACTTC. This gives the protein CASSNEDDRGYEQYF.

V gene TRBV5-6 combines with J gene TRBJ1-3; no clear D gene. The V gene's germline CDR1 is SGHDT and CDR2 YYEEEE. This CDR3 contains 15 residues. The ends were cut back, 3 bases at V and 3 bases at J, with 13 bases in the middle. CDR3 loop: CASSSRRVDGNTIYF. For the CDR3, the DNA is TGTGCCAGCAGCTCTAGGCGGGTGGATGGAAACACCATATATTTT.

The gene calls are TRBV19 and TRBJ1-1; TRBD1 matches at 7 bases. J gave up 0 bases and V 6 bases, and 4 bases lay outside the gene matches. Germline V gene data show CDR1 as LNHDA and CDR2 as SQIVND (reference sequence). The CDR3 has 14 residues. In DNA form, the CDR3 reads TGTGCCAGTAGCAGCGACAGGGTGAACACTGAAGCTTTCTTT. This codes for CASSSDRVNTEAFF.

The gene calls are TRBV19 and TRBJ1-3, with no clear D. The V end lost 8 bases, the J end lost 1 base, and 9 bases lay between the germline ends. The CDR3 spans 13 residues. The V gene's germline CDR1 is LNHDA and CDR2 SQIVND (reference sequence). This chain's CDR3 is CASGLGSGNTIYF. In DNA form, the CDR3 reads TGTGCCAGTGGACTCGGGTCTGGAAACACCATATATTTT.